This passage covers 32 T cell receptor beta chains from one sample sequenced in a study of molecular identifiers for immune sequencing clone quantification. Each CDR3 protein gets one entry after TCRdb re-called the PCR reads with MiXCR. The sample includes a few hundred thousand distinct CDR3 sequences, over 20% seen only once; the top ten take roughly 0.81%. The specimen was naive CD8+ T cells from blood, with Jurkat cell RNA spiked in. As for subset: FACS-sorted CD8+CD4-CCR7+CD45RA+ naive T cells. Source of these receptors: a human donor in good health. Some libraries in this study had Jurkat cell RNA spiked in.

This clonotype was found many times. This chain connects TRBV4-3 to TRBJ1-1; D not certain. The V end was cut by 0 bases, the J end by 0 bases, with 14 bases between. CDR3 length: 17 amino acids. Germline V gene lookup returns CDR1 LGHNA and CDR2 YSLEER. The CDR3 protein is CASSQDAAVQLNTEAFF. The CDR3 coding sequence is TGCGCCAGCAGCCAAGACGCAGCGGTACAGCTGAACACTGAAGCTTTCTTT.

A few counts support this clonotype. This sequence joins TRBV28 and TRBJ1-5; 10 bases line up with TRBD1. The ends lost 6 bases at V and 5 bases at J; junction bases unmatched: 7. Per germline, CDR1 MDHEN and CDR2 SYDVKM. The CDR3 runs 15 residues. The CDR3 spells CASRQDRGPDQPQHF. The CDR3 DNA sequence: TGTGCCAGCAGGCAAGACAGGGGGCCTGATCAGCCCCAGCATTTT.

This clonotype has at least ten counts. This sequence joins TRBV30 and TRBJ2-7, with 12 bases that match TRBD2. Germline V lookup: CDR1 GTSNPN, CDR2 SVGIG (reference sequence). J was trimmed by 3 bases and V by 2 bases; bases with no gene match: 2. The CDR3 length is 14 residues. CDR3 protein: CAWSTTSGSYEQYF. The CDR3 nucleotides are TGTGCCTGGAGTACGACTAGCGGGAGCTACGAGCAGTACTTC.

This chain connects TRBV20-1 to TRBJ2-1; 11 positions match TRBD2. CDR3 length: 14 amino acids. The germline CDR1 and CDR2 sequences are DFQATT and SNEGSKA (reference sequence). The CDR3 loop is CRSEGLAAYNEQFF. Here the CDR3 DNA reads TGCAGGTCAGAGGGACTAGCGGCCTACAATGAGCAGTTCTTC.

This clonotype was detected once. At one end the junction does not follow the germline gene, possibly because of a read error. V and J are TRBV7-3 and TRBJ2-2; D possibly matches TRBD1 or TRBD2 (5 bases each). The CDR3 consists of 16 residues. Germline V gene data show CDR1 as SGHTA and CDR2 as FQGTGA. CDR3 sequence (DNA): TGTGCCAGCAGCTCCAACTGGGGGATGAGGACCGGGGAGCTGTTTTTC. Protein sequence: CASSSNWGMRTGELFF.

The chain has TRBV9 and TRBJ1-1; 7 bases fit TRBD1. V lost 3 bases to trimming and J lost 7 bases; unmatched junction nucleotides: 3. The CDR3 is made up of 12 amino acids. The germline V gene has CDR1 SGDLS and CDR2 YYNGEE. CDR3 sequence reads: CASSGGQLEAFF. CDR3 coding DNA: TGTGCCAGCAGCGGGGGACAGCTTGAAGCTTTCTTT.

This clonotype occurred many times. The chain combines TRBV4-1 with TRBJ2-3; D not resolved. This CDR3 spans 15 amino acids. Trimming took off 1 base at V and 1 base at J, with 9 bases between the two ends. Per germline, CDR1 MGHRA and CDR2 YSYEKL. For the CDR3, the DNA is TGCGCCAGCAGCCAAGTACCAAGCGGCACAGATACGCAGTATTTT. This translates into CASSQVPSGTDTQYF.

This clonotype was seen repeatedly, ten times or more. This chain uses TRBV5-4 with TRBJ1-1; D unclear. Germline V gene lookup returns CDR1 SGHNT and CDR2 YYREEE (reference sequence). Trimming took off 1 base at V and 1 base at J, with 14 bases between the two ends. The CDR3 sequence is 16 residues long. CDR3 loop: CASSLRARNTNTEAFF. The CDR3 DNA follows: TGTGCCAGCAGCTTGAGGGCAAGGAATACGAACACTGAAGCTTTCTTT.

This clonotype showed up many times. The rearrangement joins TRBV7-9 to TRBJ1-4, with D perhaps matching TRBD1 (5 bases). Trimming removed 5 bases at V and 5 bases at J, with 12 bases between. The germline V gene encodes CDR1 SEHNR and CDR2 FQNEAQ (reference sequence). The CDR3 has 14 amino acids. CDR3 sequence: CASSPGGGNEKLFF. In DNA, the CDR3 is TGTGCCAGCAGCCCTGGTGGGGGAAATGAAAAACTGTTTTTT.

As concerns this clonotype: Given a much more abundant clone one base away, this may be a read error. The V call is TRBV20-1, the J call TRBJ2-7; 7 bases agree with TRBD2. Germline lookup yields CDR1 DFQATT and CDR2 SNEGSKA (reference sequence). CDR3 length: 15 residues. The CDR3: CSAESLALSSHEQYF. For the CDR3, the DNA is TGCAGTGCCGAATCACTAGCGCTGAGCTCCCACGAGCAGTACTTC.

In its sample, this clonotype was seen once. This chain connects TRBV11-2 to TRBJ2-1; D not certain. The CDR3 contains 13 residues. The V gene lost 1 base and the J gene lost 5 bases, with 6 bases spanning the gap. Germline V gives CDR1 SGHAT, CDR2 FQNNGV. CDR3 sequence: CASSLVEHNEQFF. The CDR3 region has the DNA TGTGCCAGCAGCTTAGTAGAACACAATGAGCAGTTCTTC.

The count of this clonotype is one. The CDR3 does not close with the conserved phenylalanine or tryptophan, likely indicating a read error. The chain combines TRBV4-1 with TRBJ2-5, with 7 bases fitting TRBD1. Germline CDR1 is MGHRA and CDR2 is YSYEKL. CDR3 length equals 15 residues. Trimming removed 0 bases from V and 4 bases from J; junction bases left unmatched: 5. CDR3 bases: TGCGCCAGCAGCCAAGAAGGGGGCCCGAGAGAGACCCAGTACCTC. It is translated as CASSQEGGPRETQYL.

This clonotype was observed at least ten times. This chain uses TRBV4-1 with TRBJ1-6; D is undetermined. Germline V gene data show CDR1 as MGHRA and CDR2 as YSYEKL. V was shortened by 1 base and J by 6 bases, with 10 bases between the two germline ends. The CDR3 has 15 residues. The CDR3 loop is CASSQGTNINSPLHF. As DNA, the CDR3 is TGCGCCAGCAGCCAAGGGACGAACATTAATTCACCCCTCCACTTT.

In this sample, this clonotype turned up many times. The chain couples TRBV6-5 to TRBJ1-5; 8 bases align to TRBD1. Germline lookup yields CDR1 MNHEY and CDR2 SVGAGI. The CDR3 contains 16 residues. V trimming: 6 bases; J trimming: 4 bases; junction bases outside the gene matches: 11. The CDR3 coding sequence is TGTGCCAGCAGCGCCGGGACAGGTGTGCGAAATCAGCCCCAGCATTTT. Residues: CASSAGTGVRNQPQHF.

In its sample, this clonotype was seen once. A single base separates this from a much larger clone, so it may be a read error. The CDR3 loop is CASSLVLAVGYFQETQYF. CDR3 bases: TGTGCCAGCAGCTTAGTGCTAGCGGTGGGCTACTTCCAAGAGACCCAGTACTTC. The chain has TRBV7-6 and TRBJ2-5, with 7 bases identical to TRBD2. In germline, CDR1 is SGHVS, CDR2 FNYEAQ. The CDR3 loop spans 18 amino acids. Germline trimming cut 1 base from V and 1 base from J; bases unmatched to any gene: 12.

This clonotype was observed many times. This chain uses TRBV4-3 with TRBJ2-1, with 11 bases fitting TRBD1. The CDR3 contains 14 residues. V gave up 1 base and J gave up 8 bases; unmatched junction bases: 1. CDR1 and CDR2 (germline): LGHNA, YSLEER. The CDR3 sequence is CASSQGTGGDEQFF. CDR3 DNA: TGCGCCAGCAGCCAAGGGACAGGGGGCGATGAGCAGTTCTTC.

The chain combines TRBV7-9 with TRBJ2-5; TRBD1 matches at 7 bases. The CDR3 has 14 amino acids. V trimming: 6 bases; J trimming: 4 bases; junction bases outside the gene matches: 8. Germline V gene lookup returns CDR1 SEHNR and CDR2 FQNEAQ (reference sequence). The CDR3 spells CASRGTETGETQYF. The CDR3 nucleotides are TGTGCCAGCAGAGGGACAGAGACGGGAGAGACCCAGTACTTC.

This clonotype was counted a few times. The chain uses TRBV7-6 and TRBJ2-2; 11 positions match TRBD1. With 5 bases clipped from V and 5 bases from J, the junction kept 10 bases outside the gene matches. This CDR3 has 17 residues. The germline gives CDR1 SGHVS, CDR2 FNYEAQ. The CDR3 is CASSPSRDRGKTGELFF. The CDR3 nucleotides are TGTGCCAGCAGCCCCAGCAGGGACAGGGGGAAGACCGGGGAGCTGTTTTTT.

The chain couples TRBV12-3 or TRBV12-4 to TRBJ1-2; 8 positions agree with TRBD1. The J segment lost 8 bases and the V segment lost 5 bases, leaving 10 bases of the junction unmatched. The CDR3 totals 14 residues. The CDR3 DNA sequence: TGTGCCAGCAGTACGACAGGGGCAGATCAAGGCTACACCTTC. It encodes CASSTTGADQGYTF.

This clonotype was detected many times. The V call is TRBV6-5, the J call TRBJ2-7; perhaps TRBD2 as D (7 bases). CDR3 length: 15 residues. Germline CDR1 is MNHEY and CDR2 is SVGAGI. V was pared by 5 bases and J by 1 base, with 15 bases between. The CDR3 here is CASSPKGGGSYEQYF. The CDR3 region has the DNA TGTGCCAGCAGTCCCAAGGGGGGGGGGTCCTACGAGCAGTACTTC.

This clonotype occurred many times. The CDR3 is CSARDWSGSAYEQYF. The CDR3, as DNA: TGCAGTGCTAGAGATTGGTCAGGGTCGGCCTACGAGCAGTACTTC. The chain carries TRBV20-1 and TRBJ2-7, with D perhaps matching TRBD1 (5 bases). The V gene's germline CDR1 is DFQATT and CDR2 SNEGSKA (reference sequence). V was trimmed by 0 bases and J by 2 bases, leaving 14 bases between them. The CDR3 extends over 15 amino acids.

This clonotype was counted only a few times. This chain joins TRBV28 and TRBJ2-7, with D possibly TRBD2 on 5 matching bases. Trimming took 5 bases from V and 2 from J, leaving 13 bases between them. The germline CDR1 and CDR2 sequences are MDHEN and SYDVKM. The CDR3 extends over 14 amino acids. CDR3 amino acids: CASSNPGRAYEQYF. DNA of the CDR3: TGTGCCAGCAGTAACCCGGGAAGGGCCTACGAGCAGTACTTC.

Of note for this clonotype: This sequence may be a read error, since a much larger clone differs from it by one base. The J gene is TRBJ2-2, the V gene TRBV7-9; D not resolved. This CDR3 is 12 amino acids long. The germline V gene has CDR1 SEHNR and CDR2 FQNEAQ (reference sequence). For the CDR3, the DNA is TGTGCCGGCAGCTCCTTCACCGGGGAGCTGTTTTTT. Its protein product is CAGSSFTGELFF.

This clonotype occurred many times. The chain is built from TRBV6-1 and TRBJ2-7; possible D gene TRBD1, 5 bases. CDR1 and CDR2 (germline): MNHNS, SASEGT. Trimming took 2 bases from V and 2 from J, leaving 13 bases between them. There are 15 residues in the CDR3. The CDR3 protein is CASSEPDTGPYEQYF. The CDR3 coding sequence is TGTGCCAGCAGTGAACCGGACACGGGTCCCTACGAGCAGTACTTC.

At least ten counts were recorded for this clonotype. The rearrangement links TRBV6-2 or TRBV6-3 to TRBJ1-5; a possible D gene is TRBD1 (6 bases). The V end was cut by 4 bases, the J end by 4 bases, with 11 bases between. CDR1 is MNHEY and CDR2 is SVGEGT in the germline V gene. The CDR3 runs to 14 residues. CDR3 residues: CASSFGQPNQPQHF. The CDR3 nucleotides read TGTGCCAGCAGTTTCGGACAGCCTAATCAGCCCCAGCATTTT.

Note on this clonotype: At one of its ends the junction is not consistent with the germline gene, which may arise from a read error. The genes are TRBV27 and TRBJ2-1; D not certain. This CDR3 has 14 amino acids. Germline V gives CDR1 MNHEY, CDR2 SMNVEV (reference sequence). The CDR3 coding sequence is TGTGCCAGTCGGGTAGTGGGCTCCTACAATGAGCGGTTCTTC. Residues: CASRVVGSYNERFF.

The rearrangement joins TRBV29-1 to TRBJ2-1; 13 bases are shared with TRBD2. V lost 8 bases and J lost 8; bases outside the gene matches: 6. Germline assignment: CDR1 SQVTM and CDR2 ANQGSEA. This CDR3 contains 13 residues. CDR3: CSSGTSGTYEQFF. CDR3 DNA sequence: TGCAGCTCCGGGACTAGCGGGACTTATGAGCAGTTCTTC.

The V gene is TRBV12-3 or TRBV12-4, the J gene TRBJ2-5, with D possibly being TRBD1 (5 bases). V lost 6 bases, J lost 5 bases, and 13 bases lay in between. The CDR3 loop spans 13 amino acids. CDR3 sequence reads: CASRTRQPETQYF. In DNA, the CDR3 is TGTGCCAGCAGAACCCGACAGCCGGAGACCCAGTACTTC.

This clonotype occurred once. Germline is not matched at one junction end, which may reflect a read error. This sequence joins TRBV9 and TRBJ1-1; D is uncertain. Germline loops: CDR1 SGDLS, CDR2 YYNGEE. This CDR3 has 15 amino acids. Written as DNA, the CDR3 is TGTGCCAGCGGCGTAGCGGCACGCGATAGCACTGAAGCTTTCTTT. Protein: CASGVAARDSTEAFF.

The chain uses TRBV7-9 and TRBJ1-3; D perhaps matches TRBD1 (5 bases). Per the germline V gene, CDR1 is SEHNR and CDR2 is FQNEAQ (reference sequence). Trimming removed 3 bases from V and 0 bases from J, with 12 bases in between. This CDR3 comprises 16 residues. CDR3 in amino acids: CASSLGTSSSGNTIYF. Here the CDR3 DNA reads TGTGCCAGCAGCTTGGGGACTTCCAGCTCTGGAAACACCATATATTTT. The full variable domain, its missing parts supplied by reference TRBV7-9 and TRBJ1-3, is DTGVSQNPRHKITKRGQNVTFRCDPISEHNRLYWYRQTLGQGPEFLTYFQNEAQLEKSRLLSDRFSAERPKGSFSTLEIQRTEQGDSAMYLCASSLGTSSSGNTIYFGEGSWLTVV.

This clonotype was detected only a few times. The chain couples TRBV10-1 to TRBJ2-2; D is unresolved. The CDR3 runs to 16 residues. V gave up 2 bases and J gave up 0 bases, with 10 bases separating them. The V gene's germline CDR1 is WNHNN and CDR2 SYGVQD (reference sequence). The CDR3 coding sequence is TGCGCCAGCAGTGAGCTCAAAACTCCGAACACCGGGGAGCTGTTTTTT. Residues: CASSELKTPNTGELFF.

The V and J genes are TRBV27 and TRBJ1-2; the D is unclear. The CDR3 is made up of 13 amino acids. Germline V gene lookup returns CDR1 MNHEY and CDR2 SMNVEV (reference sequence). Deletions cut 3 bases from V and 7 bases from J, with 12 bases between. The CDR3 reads CASSFRNGVGYTF. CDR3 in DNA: TGTGCCAGCAGTTTCCGAAACGGCGTTGGCTACACCTTC.